This T cell receptor (beta chain) originates from a study of response to subunit inactivated influenza vaccine. Notes on the study in general: Each seasonal flu vaccination may recruit only limited new T cells, authors suggested.

A note on this clonotype: Its specificity is not known.

In TCRdb, the RT-PCR reads were re-called with MiXCR into one record per CDR3 protein. Seen here are 500,000 to 750,000 distinct CDR3 sequences, 13% to 15% observed once, and the top ten hold 11%. Here the sequenced sample was PBMCs from blood, taken 12 days after vaccination. The TCR comes from a man aged 45-60 years who received an inactivated influenza vaccine.

The CDR3 spells CSADLGLAGQETQYF. CDR3 nucleotide sequence: TGCAGTGCAGACCTGGGACTAGCGGGGCAAGAGACCCAGTACTTC. The chain employs TRBV20-1 and TRBJ2-5, with TRBD2 identical over 13 bases. Losses at the gene ends were 6 bases for V and 2 bases for J; bases not matched to a gene: 6. The CDR3 is made up of 15 amino acids. Per the germline V gene, CDR1 is DFQATT and CDR2 is SNEGSKA (reference sequence).